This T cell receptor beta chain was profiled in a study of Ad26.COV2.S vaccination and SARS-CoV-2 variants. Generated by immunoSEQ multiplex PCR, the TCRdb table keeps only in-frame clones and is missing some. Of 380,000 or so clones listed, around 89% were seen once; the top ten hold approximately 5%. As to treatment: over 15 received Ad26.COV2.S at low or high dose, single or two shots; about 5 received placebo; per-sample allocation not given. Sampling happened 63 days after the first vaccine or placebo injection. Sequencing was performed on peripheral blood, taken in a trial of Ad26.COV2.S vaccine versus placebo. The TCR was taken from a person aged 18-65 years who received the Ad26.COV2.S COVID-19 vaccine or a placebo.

CDR3 nucleotide sequence: TGCGCCAGCAGCTCGGGACTAGCGGAACTGAACACCGGGGAGCTGTTTTTT. This gives the protein CASSSGLAELNTGELFF. This chain joins TRBV5-1 and TRBJ2-2, with TRBD2 identical over 11 bases. The V segment lost 3 bases and the J segment 1 base; nucleotides outside the gene matches: 5. Germline assignment: CDR1 SGHRS and CDR2 YFSETQ. This CDR3 contains 17 residues.